This T cell receptor (beta chain) was sequenced in a study of stem cell transplantation in POMP-related autoinflammatory disease. The overall study: Hypothesis: faulty thymoproteasomes impair CD8+ T-cell selection, skewing TRB repertoires. Before transplant, CD4+ T cells skewed naive and CD8+ proportions were low.

Trimming pared 4 bases from V and 0 bases from J, leaving 7 bases between. The CDR3 sequence is 13 residues long. Germline CDR1 is SGDLS and CDR2 is YYNGEE. Of note for this clone: Antigen specificity is unknown.

Data came from immunoSEQ multiplex PCR; TCRdb stores just in-frame clones and leaves some out. The repertoire includes some 29,000 clones, 80% to 90% of them detected once, and approximately 0.71% sits in the top ten. Study findings and constraints: Unique TRB V-J gene pairings were limited in number in patients with PRAID. A trend toward lower repertoire diversity and greater clonality appeared in every analyzed T-cell subset of PRAID patients.

The V gene is TRBV9, the J gene TRBJ1-1; D unclear. The material sequenced was CD4+ T cells from PBMCs, taken before stem cell transplantation. This clonotype was sampled from a human donor with POMP-related autoinflammation and immune dysregulation (PRAID). CDR3: CASSPQLNTEAFF. Written as DNA, the CDR3 is TGTGCCAGCAGCCCTCAGCTGAACACTGAAGCTTTCTTT. The variable domain in full, completed from reference TRBV9 and TRBJ1-1, reads DSGVTQTPKHLITATGQRVTLRCSPRSGDLSVYWYQQSLDQGLQFLIQYYNGEERAKGNILERFSAQQFPDLHSELNLSSLELGDSALYFCASSPQLNTEAFFGQGTRLTVV.